Presented here are 23 T cell receptor beta chains from one specimen sequenced in a study of radiotherapy plus CTLA-4 blockade in lung cancer. Sequenced by immunoSEQ multiplex PCR; TCRdb stores in-frame clones only, minus some. The data hold some 50,000 clones, with approximately 79% observed a single time. The starting material was peripheral blood, obtained from a patient treated with radiotherapy plus ipilimumab. These receptors were taken from a human donor with non-small cell lung cancer who had a partial response to radiotherapy plus ipilimumab.

V is TRBV6-6 and J is TRBJ2-7; 9 bases are shared with TRBD2. J gave up 0 bases and V 5 bases, and 2 bases lay outside the gene matches. The CDR3 extends over 14 amino acids. Germline CDR1 is MNHNY and CDR2 is SVGAGI (reference sequence). Here the CDR3 DNA reads TGTGCCAGCAGTCTAGCGGGGCGCTCCTACGAGCAGTACTTC. It specifies CASSLAGRSYEQYF.

This rearrangement joins TRBV4-1 to TRBJ2-2; TRBD2 matches at 12 bases. CDR1 and CDR2 from the germline V gene are MGHRA and YSYEKL. V lost 2 bases to trimming and J lost 2 bases; unmatched junction nucleotides: 6. CDR3 length: 18 residues. This CDR3 is CASSQQLAGGINTGELFF. CDR3 DNA: TGCGCCAGCAGCCAACAACTAGCGGGGGGAATCAACACCGGGGAGCTGTTTTTT.

The chain carries TRBV11-3 and TRBJ2-1; 7 bases are shared with TRBD1. Germline values: CDR1 SGHNT, CDR2 YENEEA. Trimming at V came to 2 bases and at J to 6 bases, leaving 1 base not matched to a gene. The CDR3 is made up of 13 amino acids. CDR3 coding DNA: TGTGCCAGCAGCTTAAGGGGGCCCAATGAGCAGTTCTTC. Translated, it gives CASSLRGPNEQFF.

The chain couples TRBV11-2 to TRBJ2-7; 8 positions agree with TRBD2. From germline, CDR1 is SGHAT and CDR2 FQNNGV. J was trimmed by 0 bases and V by 5 bases; bases with no gene match: 9. This CDR3 has 16 amino acids. The CDR3 DNA follows: TGTGCCAGCAGCCTTCGTACCGGGACTAGCTCCTACGAGCAGTACTTC. It translates to CASSLRTGTSSYEQYF. The full variable domain, in which reference TRBV11-2 and TRBJ2-7 provide the parts outside the CDR3, is EAGVAQSPRYKIIEKRQSVAFWCNPISGHATLYWYQQILGQGPKLLIQFQNNGVVDDSQLPKDRFSAERLKGVDSTLKIQPAKLEDSAVYLCASSLRTGTSSYEQYFGPGTRLTVT.

This clone was found once. This rearrangement joins TRBV6-1 to TRBJ2-7; D remains ambiguous. The CDR3 extends over 16 amino acids. The V end lost 0 bases, the J end lost 2 bases, and 14 bases lay between the germline ends. Germline loops: CDR1 MNHNS, CDR2 SASEGT. The CDR3 region has the DNA TGTGCCAGCAGTGAAGCGTCGTCAGGCTCCCCCTACGAGCAGTACTTC. Protein sequence: CASSEASSGSPYEQYF.

The gene calls are TRBV7-8 and TRBJ1-1; 8 bases agree with TRBD1. The junction had 6 bases not matched to a gene; V was cut back by 5 bases and J by 1 base. The V gene's germline CDR1 is SGHVS and CDR2 FQNEAQ. There are 15 residues in the CDR3. This CDR3 is CASSEGQGGNTEAFF. The CDR3 DNA sequence: TGTGCCAGCAGCGAAGGACAGGGCGGGAACACTGAAGCTTTCTTT.

The rearrangement uses TRBV7-3 and TRBJ2-3; 7 nucleotides agree with TRBD2. Trimming took 1 base from V and 0 from J; bases not matched to a gene: 1. Germline values: CDR1 SGHTA, CDR2 FQGTGA. There are 15 residues in the CDR3. CDR3 sequence reads: CASSLRAGSTDTQYF. In nucleotides, the CDR3 is TGTGCCAGCAGCTTAAGAGCGGGGAGCACAGATACGCAGTATTTT.

This CDR3 reads CASSLVQGISGNTIYF. The CDR3 coding sequence is TGCGCCAGCAGCTTGGTTCAGGGGATCTCTGGAAACACCATATATTTT. This rearrangement joins TRBV5-1 to TRBJ1-3; D might be TRBD1 (6 bases). The CDR3 runs to 16 residues. V was pared by 0 bases and J by 0 bases, with 10 bases between. Germline loops: CDR1 SGHRS, CDR2 YFSETQ.

V usage is TRBV11-2 and J usage is TRBJ2-3, with 15 bases that match TRBD2. With V trimmed by 1 base and J by 0 bases, 2 bases remained unmatched. Per germline, CDR1 SGHAT and CDR2 FQNNGV. The CDR3 consists of 18 residues. CDR3 residues: CASSLGTSGGASTDTQYF. The DNA for the CDR3 is TGTGCCAGCAGCTTAGGGACTAGCGGGGGGGCTAGCACAGATACGCAGTATTTT.

This clone was observed once. The rearrangement joins TRBV7-9 to TRBJ1-2; 8 bases line up with TRBD1. Trimming took 5 bases from V and 0 from J; bases not matched to a gene: 8. The germline V gene has CDR1 SEHNR and CDR2 FQNEAQ (reference sequence). CDR3 size: 16 residues. The CDR3 DNA follows: TGTGCCAGCAGCCTTAGGACAGGGAGCCCTAACTATGGCTACACCTTC. Amino acid sequence: CASSLRTGSPNYGYTF.

This clone occurred a few times. The V and J genes are TRBV5-6 and TRBJ2-7, with a possible D match to TRBD1 (6 bases). V was pared by 4 bases and J by 3 bases, with 8 bases between. The CDR3 is 12 residues long. Germline V CDR1 and CDR2: SGHDT, YYEEEE. CDR3 coding DNA: TGTGCCAGCAGCCAGGACAGCTACGAGCAGTACTTC. It yields the protein CASSQDSYEQYF. The variable domain in full, with the rest retrieved from reference TRBV5-6 and TRBJ2-7, is DAGVTQSPTHLIKTRGQQVTLRCSPKSGHDTVSWYQQALGQGPQFIFQYYEEEERQRGNFPDRFSGHQFPNYSSELNVNALLLGDSALYLCASSQDSYEQYFGPGTRLTVT.

The gene calls are TRBV28 and TRBJ1-4, with TRBD1 as a possible D gene (6 bases). This CDR3 has 16 amino acids. The germline CDR1 and CDR2 sequences are MDHEN and SYDVKM. Trimming left V 7 bases short and J 2 bases short, with 17 bases between. The CDR3 bases are TGTGCCAGCACCGTCACAGGGTTGGGGACTAATGAAAAACTGTTTTTT. Translated: CASTVTGLGTNEKLFF.

The chain recombines TRBV18 with TRBJ1-1, with TRBD1 matching 8 bases. V gave up 8 bases and J gave up 1 base; unmatched junction bases: 9. This CDR3 contains 15 residues. From germline, CDR1 is KGHSH and CDR2 LQKENI. The CDR3 spells CASATGGLRNTEAFF. CDR3 DNA sequence: TGTGCCAGCGCCACAGGGGGTCTTCGGAACACTGAAGCTTTCTTT.

V usage is TRBV6-6 and J usage is TRBJ1-5, with 11 bases identical to TRBD1. The germline CDR1 and CDR2 sequences are MNHNY and SVGAGI (reference sequence). The length of the CDR3 is 15 residues. V lost 6 bases and J lost 6; bases outside the gene matches: 7. The CDR3 protein is CASSPGTGGIQPQHF. CDR3 coding DNA: TGTGCCAGCAGCCCAGGGACAGGGGGTATTCAGCCCCAGCATTTT.

V gene TRBV6-4 combines with J gene TRBJ1-1, with 9 bases matching TRBD1. Germline CDR1 is MRHNA and CDR2 is SNTAGT. The CDR3 runs to 14 residues. Trimming cost V 3 bases and J 1 base; bases outside gene matches: 0. CDR3 region: CASSEDRGNTEAFF. CDR3 in DNA: TGTGCCAGCAGTGAGGACAGGGGGAACACTGAAGCTTTCTTT.

This clone was counted a single time. The V and J genes are TRBV5-5 and TRBJ2-7, with 9 nucleotides matching TRBD1. Germline V gene sequence: CDR1 SGHKS, CDR2 YYEKEE (reference sequence). This CDR3 is built from 15 residues. V lost 4 bases to trimming and J lost 2 bases; unmatched junction nucleotides: 7. CDR3 protein: CASSGPGQGTYEQYF. The CDR3 DNA reads TGTGCCAGCAGCGGTCCGGGACAGGGTACCTACGAGCAGTACTTC.

This clone has just one count. No DNA is shown, since the ends of the CDR3 on it are uncertain; the CDR3 is the one TCRdb lists. V usage is TRBV1 and J usage is TRBJ2-1; the D segment call TRBD2 is taken from the table without a DNA check. TRBV1 is noted as a pseudogene. The CDR3 is 17 residues long, counting both termini. CDR3 sequence reads: CTSSLSWAAGSPHEQFF.

J is TRBJ2-2 and V is TRBV5-4; D gene unclear. CDR3 length: 14 amino acids. Germline lookup yields CDR1 SGHNT and CDR2 YYREEE (reference sequence). The V end lost 1 base, the J end lost 6 bases, and 10 bases lay between the germline ends. CDR3 bases: TGTGCCAGCAGCTTGAGCCTAGGAGCCGGGGAGCTGTTTTTT. This codes for CASSLSLGAGELFF.

Written as DNA, the CDR3 is TGCGCCAGCAGCTTACAGGGCGGTGAGCAGTTCTTC. Encoded protein: CASSLQGGEQFF. J is TRBJ2-1 and V is TRBV5-1; a weak D match, TRBD1 (6 bases). The CDR3 spans 12 residues. Germline values: CDR1 SGHRS, CDR2 YFSETQ. V was clipped by 2 bases and J by 9 bases, with 9 bases between them.

V gene TRBV5-6 combines with J gene TRBJ1-2, with 7 bases matching TRBD1. The CDR3 consists of 16 residues. The junction had 12 bases not matched to a gene; V was cut back by 5 bases and J by 2 bases. Germline CDR1 SGHDT, CDR2 YYEEEE. This CDR3 reads CASRSIPQGTNYGYTF. The CDR3, as DNA: TGTGCCAGCAGGTCCATCCCACAGGGGACCAACTATGGCTACACCTTC. Combining the CDR3 with reference TRBV5-6 and TRBJ1-2 gives the whole variable domain DAGVTQSPTHLIKTRGQQVTLRCSPKSGHDTVSWYQQALGQGPQFIFQYYEEEERQRGNFPDRFSGHQFPNYSSELNVNALLLGDSALYLCASRSIPQGTNYGYTFGSGTRLTVV.

The chain couples TRBV6-6 to TRBJ2-7; D perhaps matches TRBD2 (6 bases). Trimming stripped 6 bases from V and 2 bases from J, with 14 bases between. The CDR3 is 14 amino acids. Per the germline V gene, CDR1 is MNHNY and CDR2 is SVGAGI (reference sequence). The CDR3 is CASSPLGGAYEQYF. The CDR3 DNA reads TGTGCCAGCAGCCCCCTGGGGGGAGCCTACGAGCAGTACTTC.

In DNA form, the CDR3 reads TGCGCCAGCAGAATTAGGTCTAGCGGGTCCCAAGAGACCCAGTACTTC. This sequence encodes CASRIRSSGSQETQYF. The chain couples TRBV5-1 to TRBJ2-5; 8 nucleotides line up with TRBD2. The CDR3 has 16 amino acids. The V and J ends lost 5 bases and 1 base, in that order; junction bases with no gene match: 10. Germline assignment: CDR1 SGHRS and CDR2 YFSETQ.

The gene calls are TRBV28 and TRBJ2-3; 11 bases match TRBD2. The CDR3 length is 15 residues. The V gene end was trimmed by 6 bases and the J gene end by 1 base; junction bases not matched to a gene: 3. Germline assignment: CDR1 MDHEN and CDR2 SYDVKM. This chain's CDR3 is CASRSSGGRTDTQYF. The CDR3 DNA reads TGTGCCAGCAGGTCTAGCGGGGGGCGCACAGATACGCAGTATTTT.